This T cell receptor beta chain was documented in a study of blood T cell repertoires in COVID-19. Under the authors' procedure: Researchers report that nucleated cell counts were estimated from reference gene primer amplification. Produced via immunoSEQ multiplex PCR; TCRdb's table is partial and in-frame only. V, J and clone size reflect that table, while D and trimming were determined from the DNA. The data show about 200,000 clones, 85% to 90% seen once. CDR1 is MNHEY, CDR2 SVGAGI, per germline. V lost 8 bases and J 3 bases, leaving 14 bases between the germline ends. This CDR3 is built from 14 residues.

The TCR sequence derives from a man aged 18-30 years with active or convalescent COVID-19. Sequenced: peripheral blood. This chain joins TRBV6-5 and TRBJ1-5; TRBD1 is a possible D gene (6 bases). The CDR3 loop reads CASQRTVPNQPQHF. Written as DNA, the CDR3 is TGTGCCAGCCAAAGGACAGTACCCAATCAGCCCCAGCATTTT.